The 11 T cell receptor beta chains below all came from one sample that was sequenced in a study of tumor-infiltrating lymphocytes in primary liver carcinoma. Starting from approximately 0.45 ug of total RNA, TCR beta cDNA was produced with a primer in the constant region. Slightly modified ARM-PCR with three nested multiplex PCR rounds yielded TCR beta libraries. A C-beta reverse primer was combined with TRBV1-TRBV30 forward primers in the first two PCR rounds, and each round had ten to eleven cycles. MiXCR, run by TCRdb on the multiplex PCR reads, gives a single entry per CDR3 protein. The sample includes some 320,000 distinct CDR3 sequences, around three fifths of them seen just once. Germline DNA was also extracted, and blood RNA was taken from unsorted whole blood. The material sequenced was peripheral blood. All receptors derive from a middle-aged man with primary liver carcinoma and hepatitis B virus infection.

With respect to this clonotype: A much more abundant neighbour one base away suggests this may be a read error. Without the conserved terminal phenylalanine or tryptophan, this CDR3 likely stems from a read error. The chain is built from TRBV12-3 or TRBV12-4 and TRBJ2-7; D is possibly TRBD1 or TRBD2 (6 bases each). V lost 1 base to trimming and J lost 7 bases, with 11 bases between them. There are 13 residues in the CDR3. The CDR3 here is CASSLGGAGEQYL. As DNA, the CDR3 is TGTGCCAGCAGTTTAGGGGGGGCCGGGGAGCAGTACTTG.

With regard to this clonotype: One junction end does not reproduce the germline sequence, and a read error may be involved. V usage is TRBV7-9 and J usage is TRBJ2-2; possible D gene TRBD2, 5 bases. CDR1 SEHNR and CDR2 FQNEAQ come from the germline V gene (reference sequence). This CDR3 is 16 amino acids long. The CDR3 nucleotides read TGTGCCAGCAGCTTAGTTCTTCAGGCTTGGACCGGGGAGCTGTTCTTT. It yields the protein CASSLVLQAWTGELFF.

This clonotype occurred many times. The chain uses TRBV10-2 and TRBJ2-3; D is possibly TRBD2 (7 bases). Per the germline V gene, CDR1 is WSHSY and CDR2 is SAAADI. This CDR3 contains 16 residues. V lost 4 bases to trimming and J lost 3 bases, with 17 bases between them. The CDR3 reads CASSGGRSGVTDTQYF. CDR3 DNA sequence: TGCGCCAGCAGTGGGGGGCGGAGCGGGGTGACAGATACGCAGTATTTT.

On this clonotype: The conserved final phenylalanine or tryptophan is absent from the CDR3, which likely points to a read error. No DNA is shown, since the ends of the CDR3 on it are uncertain; the CDR3 is the one TCRdb lists. The genes are TRBV11-3 and TRBJ1-3. In germline, CDR1 is SGHNT, CDR2 YENEEA. The CDR3 sequence runs 13 residues, both termini included. CDR3 sequence: CASSINIGNTLYY.

For this clonotype: One end of the junction varies from germline; a read error may be responsible. V gene TRBV30 combines with J gene TRBJ2-3; 7 bases match TRBD1. CDR1 and CDR2 (germline): GTSNPN, SVGIG (reference sequence). This CDR3 region has 14 residues. CDR3 sequence reads: CAWRLGQTTDTQCF. The CDR3 region has the DNA TGTGCCTGGAGGTTGGGACAGACTACAGATACGCAGTGTTTT.

With respect to this clonotype: The junction departs from germline at one end; a sequencing error may be responsible. The genes are TRBV25-1 and TRBJ2-3; D is tentatively TRBD1 or TRBD2 (5 bases each). From germline, CDR1 is MGHDK and CDR2 SYGVNS. The CDR3 has 14 residues. CDR3 protein: CASTLAGTVDTQCF. The DNA of the CDR3 is TGTGCCAGCACTCTAGCAGGGACGGTAGATACGCAGTGTTTT.

This clonotype was picked up a small number of times. This chain joins TRBV19 and TRBJ2-2; D gene unclear. The CDR3 totals 14 residues. The germline V gene encodes CDR1 LNHDA and CDR2 SQIVND (reference sequence). The V end was cut by 9 bases, the J end by 3 bases, with 14 bases between. CDR3 amino acids: CASTGSWDTGELFF. CDR3 nucleotide sequence: TGTGCCAGCACGGGTTCTTGGGACACCGGGGAGCTGTTTTTT.

By share, this clonotype ranks as medium-sized. DNA of the CDR3: TGTGCCAGCAGCTTCTCGGCAGACCACAATGAGCAGTTCTTC. Amino acids: CASSFSADHNEQFF. The chain links TRBV11-2 to TRBJ2-1; D remains unclear. The CDR3 has 14 amino acids. Trimming pared 3 bases from V and 5 bases from J, leaving 11 bases between. CDR1 SGHAT and CDR2 FQNNGV come from the germline V gene.

This clonotype came up a few times. A read error is possible here, since a much larger clone lies one base away. This chain joins TRBV5-4 and TRBJ2-1; 7 bases agree with TRBD1. Germline trimming cut 2 bases from V and 1 base from J; bases unmatched to any gene: 6. This CDR3 is 16 amino acids long. CDR1 is SGHNT, CDR2 YYREEE, per germline (reference sequence). The CDR3 nucleotides are TGTGCCAGCAGCTTTGAGAGGGGGCTTTCCTACAATGAGCAGTTCTTC. Encoded protein: CASSFERGLSYNEQFF.

This clonotype was picked up a small number of times. The chain has TRBV2 and TRBJ1-3; D remains ambiguous. Between the trimmed V and J ends, which lost 5 bases and 6 bases, there was a span of 11 bases. Germline CDR1 and CDR2: SNHLY and FYNNEI. There are 13 residues in the CDR3. The CDR3 DNA reads TGTGCCAGCAGTCAACACCTGGAAAACACCATATATTTT. Protein: CASSQHLENTIYF.

Of note for this clonotype: At one end the junction does not follow the germline gene, possibly because of a read error. This chain links TRBV5-1 with TRBJ2-3; 7 bases are a match to TRBD1. Germline CDR1 is SGHRS and CDR2 is YFSETQ. The CDR3 has 15 residues. CDR3 coding DNA: TGCGCCAGCAGCTCAACAGGGGCCTTCACAGATATGCAGTATTTT. The encoded protein is CASSSTGAFTDMQYF.